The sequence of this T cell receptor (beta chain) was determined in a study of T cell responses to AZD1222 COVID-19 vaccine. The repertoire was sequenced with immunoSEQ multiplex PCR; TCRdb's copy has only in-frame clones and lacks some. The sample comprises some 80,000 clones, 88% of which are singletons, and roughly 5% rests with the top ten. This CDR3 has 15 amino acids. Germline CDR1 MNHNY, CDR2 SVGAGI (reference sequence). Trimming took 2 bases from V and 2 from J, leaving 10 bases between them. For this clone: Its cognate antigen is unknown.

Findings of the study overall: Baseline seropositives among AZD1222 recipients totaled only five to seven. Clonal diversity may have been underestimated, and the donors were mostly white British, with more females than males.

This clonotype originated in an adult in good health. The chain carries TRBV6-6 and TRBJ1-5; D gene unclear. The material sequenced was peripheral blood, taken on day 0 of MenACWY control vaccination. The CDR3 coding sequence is TGTGCCAGCAGTTACCTCCAGGCCGGCAATCAGCCCCAGCATTTT. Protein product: CASSYLQAGNQPQHF.